This TCR beta chain originates from a study of T cell responses to AZD1222 COVID-19 vaccine. Findings and limits, study-wide: Spike-wide coverage was observed for vaccine-associated CD4 TCRs, with dominant responses at 160-218 and 743-854.

The CDR3 runs 15 residues. CDR1 SGDLS and CDR2 YYNGEE come from the germline V gene. V shed 6 bases, J shed 4 bases, and the junction held 12 bases outside the gene matches. For this clone: The antigen is not known.

Using immunoSEQ multiplex PCR, the repertoire was profiled, and TCRdb retains in-frame clones only, with some absent. The data hold about 130,000 clones, with roughly 85% observed a single time. This sample comprised peripheral blood, obtained 28 days after the second dose of the MenACWY control vaccine. This chain uses TRBV9 with TRBJ1-2; 7 nucleotides line up with TRBD1. The sequence derives from an adult who received the MenACWY meningococcal vaccine as a control. The CDR3 protein is CASTGEGALGYGYTF. Here the CDR3 DNA reads TGTGCCAGCACCGGGGAGGGGGCGCTGGGCTATGGCTACACCTTC.